What follows are 7 T cell receptor beta chains derived from one specimen sequenced in a study of shared clonotypes between healthy human individuals. TCRdb's copy holds only in-frame clones and misses some; the assay was immunoSEQ multiplex PCR. The data show about 2.3 million clones, with 90% to 95% seen just once and about 0.39% held by the top ten. The sequencing input was naive CD4+ T cells from PBMCs. The subset here: CD45RA+ positively selected. All receptors derive from a man aged 18 to 29 in good health. Some clones in this sample may be carry-over from other donors' samples.

V and J are TRBV28 and TRBJ2-7; D possibly matches TRBD1 or TRBD2 (5 bases each). From germline, CDR1 is MDHEN and CDR2 SYDVKM. V was pared by 5 bases and J by 6 bases, with 14 bases between. CDR3 size: 13 residues. The CDR3 DNA is TGTGCCAGCAGTGGCCCCTACGGGGCCGAGCAGTACTTC. It is translated as CASSGPYGAEQYF.

Details on this clone: Other DNA sequences in the sample encode the same CDR3. The V call is TRBV30, the J call TRBJ1-4; TRBD1 agrees at 8 bases. The CDR3 is 13 amino acids. Germline CDR1 and CDR2: GTSNPN and SVGIG (reference sequence). The J segment lost 8 bases and the V segment lost 3 bases, leaving 5 bases of the junction unmatched. CDR3 sequence: CAWSGQGAEKLFF. The CDR3, as DNA: TGTGCCTGGAGCGGACAGGGCGCGGAAAAACTGTTTTTT.

This clone was detected once. The chain recombines TRBV19 with TRBJ1-1; a weak D match, TRBD1 (6 bases). V lost 6 bases to trimming and J lost 6 bases, with 11 bases between them. This CDR3 comprises 12 residues. Germline lookup yields CDR1 LNHDA and CDR2 SQIVND (reference sequence). The CDR3 sequence: CASSQTGSEAFF. In DNA form, the CDR3 reads TGTGCCAGTAGCCAGACAGGTTCTGAAGCTTTCTTT.

The chain employs TRBV29-1 and TRBJ2-3; D unresolved. Germline CDR1 reads SQVTM; CDR2 reads ANQGSEA. V lost 2 bases and J 12 bases, leaving 9 bases between the germline ends. This CDR3 has 10 amino acids. CDR3 sequence reads: CSVELVFQYF. The CDR3, as DNA: TGCAGCGTTGAACTAGTCTTCCAGTATTTT.

The chain joins TRBV6-1 to TRBJ2-5, with D unclear. This CDR3 has 14 residues. Germline CDR1 reads MNHNS; CDR2 reads SASEGT. Trimming took off 6 bases at V and 4 bases at J, with 15 bases between the two ends. The CDR3: CASSQLLARETQYF. The CDR3 coding sequence is TGTGCCAGCAGCCAACTCTTAGCAAGAGAGACCCAGTACTTC.

The genes are TRBV7-3 and TRBJ2-1; D unclear. V was trimmed by 5 bases and J by 7 bases, leaving 21 bases between them. The CDR3 runs 16 residues. Per the germline V gene, CDR1 is SGHTA and CDR2 is FQGTGA. In DNA form, the CDR3 reads TGTGCCAGCAGCCCCCGACTCGCCGGCGAGAAGAATGAGCAGTTCTTC. Its translation: CASSPRLAGEKNEQFF.

The gene calls are TRBV28 and TRBJ2-1; 12 positions match TRBD2. The V segment lost 6 bases and the J segment 5 bases; nucleotides outside the gene matches: 5. Germline CDR1 and CDR2: MDHEN and SYDVKM. This CDR3 is 15 amino acids long. The DNA of the CDR3 is TGTGCCAGCAGATTCTCTAGCGGGAGGGACAATGAGCAGTTCTTC. Protein: CASRFSSGRDNEQFF. Together with reference TRBV28 and TRBJ2-1, the CDR3 gives the full variable domain: DVKVTQSSRYLVKRTGEKVFLECVQDMDHENMFWYRQDPGLGLRLIYFSYDVKMKEKGDIPEGYSVSREKKERFSLILESASTNQTSMYLCASRFSSGRDNEQFFGPGTRLTVL.